This TCR beta chain was sequenced for a study of blood T cell repertoires in COVID-19. Study-wide context: Collection of acute and convalescent COVID-19 samples took place in the United States, Italy and Spain. In each case, the material was cDNA or gDNA derived from T cells, B-cell-depleted T cells, or PBMCs.

Authors' analysis steps: Estimated nucleated cell counts came from reference gene primer amplification. Sequenced by immunoSEQ multiplex PCR; TCRdb stores in-frame clones only, minus some. Clone size and the V and J calls come from that table; the DNA yielded D and trimming. This table holds about 150,000 clones, 86% found once. Trimming removed 1 base from V and 6 bases from J; junction bases left unmatched: 5. The CDR3 has 14 amino acids. Germline values: CDR1 LGHNA, CDR2 YSLEER. The chain is built from TRBV4-3 and TRBJ2-7; TRBD1 matches at 8 bases. This clonotype was sampled from a woman aged 70-85 years with acute or convalescent COVID-19. The sample taken for sequencing was peripheral blood. CDR3 DNA: TGCGCCAGCAGCCAAGGGACAGGGCGCCGCGAGCAGTACTTC. This encodes CASSQGTGRREQYF.